Below, 22 T cell receptor beta chains from the same sample are listed, as sequenced in a study of T cell repertoires in ileal Crohn's disease. The protocol was immunoSEQ multiplex PCR, while the TCRdb copy is restricted to in-frame clones and leaves out a portion. This sample carries about 4,500 clones, 70% to 85% of them seen once, and the ten largest clones take around 4%. Time point meaning: neoterminal ileum biopsy at postoperative endoscopy, about 6 months after surgery. The specimen was ileal tissue. The source of these receptors is an adult with Crohn's disease.

This clone has a handful of counts. The CDR3 spells CASYRRGGNTEAFF. In DNA, the CDR3 is TGTGCCAGTTATCGCCGAGGGGGGAACACTGAAGCTTTCTTT. The chain links TRBV27 to TRBJ1-1; possible D gene TRBD1, 6 bases. Between the trimmed V and J ends, which lost 9 bases and 1 base, there was a span of 15 bases. This CDR3 comprises 14 residues. Germline values: CDR1 MNHEY, CDR2 SMNVEV (reference sequence).

The rearrangement uses TRBV7-2 and TRBJ2-1, with a tentative D call TRBD2 (6 bases). The CDR3 totals 14 residues. Germline V CDR1 and CDR2: SGHTA, FQGNSA. With 5 bases removed from V and 3 bases from J, the gap between germline ends came to 11 bases. CDR3 in amino acids: CASSPGGSYNEQFF. DNA of the CDR3: TGTGCCAGCAGCCCCGGAGGGAGCTACAATGAGCAGTTCTTC.

This rearrangement joins TRBV6-4 to TRBJ2-2, with D possibly TRBD1 on 5 matching bases. Germline CDR1 MRHNA, CDR2 SNTAGT. The CDR3 totals 15 residues. The V end was cut by 0 bases, the J end by 3 bases, with 8 bases between. CDR3 region: CASSDSGRDTGELFF. The CDR3 DNA is TGTGCCAGCAGTGACTCGGGCAGGGACACCGGGGAGCTGTTTTTT.

The chain joins TRBV2 to TRBJ2-1; 11 positions match TRBD2. This CDR3 comprises 13 residues. The ends lost 8 bases at V and 6 bases at J; junction bases unmatched: 3. Germline V gene sequence: CDR1 SNHLY, CDR2 FYNNEI. The chain's CDR3 is CASRLAGTNEQFF. The CDR3 DNA reads TGTGCCAGCCGACTAGCGGGAACCAATGAGCAGTTCTTC.

The genes are TRBV6-5 and TRBJ1-2; weak D call: TRBD1 (5 bases). CDR1 is MNHEY, CDR2 SVGAGI, per germline. This CDR3 has 14 amino acids. Trimming pared 5 bases from V and 8 bases from J, leaving 18 bases between. The CDR3 bases are TGTGCCAGCAGTGTGGGGACCGGACGAGGGGGCTACACCTTC. Translation: CASSVGTGRGGYTF.

The rearrangement uses TRBV19 and TRBJ2-5; 15 positions match TRBD2. Germline V gene data show CDR1 as LNHDA and CDR2 as SQIVND (reference sequence). The CDR3 totals 15 residues. J lost 5 bases, V lost 4 bases, and 2 bases had no gene match. The CDR3 reads CASSTGTSGRETQYF. The CDR3 nucleotides read TGTGCCAGTAGTACCGGGACTAGCGGGAGGGAGACCCAGTACTTC. Full variable domain (outside the CDR3, taken from reference TRBV19 and TRBJ2-5): DGGITQSPKYLFRKEGQNVTLSCEQNLNHDAMYWYRQDPGQGLRLIYYSQIVNDFQKGDIAEGYSVSREKKESFPLTVTSAQKNPTAFYLCASSTGTSGRETQYFGPGTRLLVL.

The chain recombines TRBV7-8 with TRBJ2-1, with 11 bases identical to TRBD2. Germline CDR1 reads SGHVS; CDR2 reads FQNEAQ. V lost 8 bases, J lost 2 bases, and 5 bases stayed unmatched. This CDR3 spans 15 amino acids. CDR3 loop: CASARLAGTYNEQFF. In DNA form, the CDR3 reads TGTGCCAGCGCGCGACTAGCGGGAACCTACAATGAGCAGTTCTTC.

V and J are TRBV5-1 and TRBJ1-1; D not resolved. The germline V gene has CDR1 SGHRS and CDR2 YFSETQ. The CDR3 extends over 13 amino acids. V was pared by 2 bases and J by 3 bases, with 8 bases between. CDR3 coding DNA: TGCGCCAGCAGCTTTATTGGGGACACTGAAGCTTTCTTT. Its translation: CASSFIGDTEAFF.

The chain uses TRBV7-9 and TRBJ1-4; the match to TRBD1 covers 8 bases. CDR1 is SEHNR and CDR2 is FQNEAQ in the germline V gene (reference sequence). V shed 5 bases and J 2 bases; nucleotides not matched to a gene: 4. The CDR3 is 15 residues long. CDR3 bases: TGTGCCAGCAGCAGCCGGACAGGGACTAATGAAAAACTGTTTTTT. Translating it yields CASSSRTGTNEKLFF.

CDR3 DNA sequence: TGTGCCAGCAGCCAGGGGCTCGGCGAGCAGTACTTC. Translating it yields CASSQGLGEQYF. This chain joins TRBV7-9 and TRBJ2-7, with D possibly TRBD1 on 6 matching bases. Per the germline V gene, CDR1 is SEHNR and CDR2 is FQNEAQ (reference sequence). The CDR3 loop spans 12 amino acids. V shed 5 bases and J shed 6 bases, with 11 bases lying between them.

In its sample, this clone was seen once. The rearrangement joins TRBV5-1 to TRBJ2-7, with D perhaps TRBD2 (5 bases). Germline V gene data show CDR1 as SGHRS and CDR2 as YFSETQ. Deletions cut 4 bases from V and 2 bases from J, with 16 bases between. This CDR3 spans 15 amino acids. The CDR3 bases are TGCGCCAGCAGCCTAAACCCGACTACAACCTACGAGCAGTACTTC. Translating it yields CASSLNPTTTYEQYF.

This chain links TRBV6-6 with TRBJ1-2; no clear D. Germline assignment: CDR1 MNHNY and CDR2 SVGAGI (reference sequence). This CDR3 is 13 amino acids long. V lost 6 bases to trimming and J lost 7 bases, with 15 bases between them. The CDR3 loop reads CASSETGRGGYTF. The CDR3 DNA follows: TGTGCCAGCAGCGAAACCGGACGAGGTGGCTACACCTTC.

This clone was detected only a few times. The chain uses TRBV4-1 and TRBJ1-3, with no clear D. Trimming pared 1 base from V and 2 bases from J, leaving 9 bases between. The V gene's germline CDR1 is MGHRA and CDR2 YSYEKL. CDR3 size: 15 residues. Here the CDR3 DNA reads TGCGCCAGCAGCCAAGTCTACTCGACTGGAAACACCATATATTTT. Translation: CASSQVYSTGNTIYF.

This clone was counted between two and nine times. The chain recombines TRBV10-3 with TRBJ1-1, with a tentative D call TRBD1 (6 bases). Germline V lookup: CDR1 ENHRY, CDR2 SYGVKD. With 0 bases removed from V and 3 bases from J, the gap between germline ends came to 17 bases. The CDR3 consists of 17 residues. CDR3 residues: CAISESRGGSTDTEAFF. The CDR3, as DNA: TGTGCCATCAGTGAGTCTCGGGGGGGCTCGACGGACACTGAAGCTTTCTTT.

This clone was found a few times. The chain combines TRBV28 with TRBJ2-1; D possibly matches TRBD1 or TRBD2 (5 bases each). The CDR3 is 15 residues long. Trimming stripped 7 bases from V and 5 bases from J, with 18 bases between. Germline V lookup: CDR1 MDHEN, CDR2 SYDVKM. The CDR3 DNA follows: TGTGCCAGCAACGACTACAGGAGCAGTAACAATGAGCAGTTCTTC. It is translated as CASNDYRSSNNEQFF.

The rearrangement uses TRBV19 and TRBJ1-2; possible D gene TRBD1, 6 bases. Germline V gene lookup returns CDR1 LNHDA and CDR2 SQIVND (reference sequence). The CDR3 is made up of 13 amino acids. Trimming took off 5 bases at V and 8 bases at J, with 15 bases between the two ends. The DNA of the CDR3 is TGTGCCAGTAGTGCTTCCGGGACACCAGGCTACACCTTC. Its protein is CASSASGTPGYTF.

CDR3 in amino acids: CSVEQQGVNYGYTF. Written as DNA, the CDR3 is TGCAGCGTTGAACAACAGGGGGTTAACTATGGCTACACCTTC. The rearrangement links TRBV29-1 to TRBJ1-2; 8 nucleotides agree with TRBD1. This CDR3 has 14 amino acids. CDR1 SQVTM and CDR2 ANQGSEA come from the germline V gene. With 2 bases clipped from V and 1 base from J, the junction kept 3 bases outside the gene matches.

The CDR3 protein is CASSLSRGTNTEAFF. DNA of the CDR3: TGTGCCAGCAGCTTAAGCCGGGGGACAAACACTGAAGCTTTCTTT. The genes are TRBV7-3 and TRBJ1-1; D is possibly TRBD1 (6 bases). This CDR3 comprises 15 residues. From germline, CDR1 is SGHTA and CDR2 FQGTGA. Between the trimmed V and J ends, which lost 1 base and 2 bases, there was a span of 11 bases.

As for this clone: Other DNA sequences in the same sample also yield this CDR3. The rearrangement links TRBV9 to TRBJ2-1; 7 bases fit TRBD2. Germline values: CDR1 SGDLS, CDR2 YYNGEE. This CDR3 is built from 14 residues. J gave up 5 bases and V 4 bases, and 6 bases lay outside the gene matches. The CDR3 DNA is TGTGCCAGCAGCCCTCAGGGACTAAACAATGAGCAGTTCTTC. Protein sequence: CASSPQGLNNEQFF.

V usage is TRBV10-3 and J usage is TRBJ1-1, with no clear D. The CDR3 runs 15 residues. Germline V gene sequence: CDR1 ENHRY, CDR2 SYGVKD. Trimming pared 0 bases from V and 6 bases from J, leaving 14 bases between. CDR3 DNA: TGTGCCATCAGTGAGTCGGGCAGGAATGGGGCTGAAGCTTTCTTT. Translated, it gives CAISESGRNGAEAFF.

The chain couples TRBV7-6 to TRBJ2-2; D uncertain. Germline V lookup: CDR1 SGHVS, CDR2 FNYEAQ. The V and J ends lost 1 base and 1 base respectively, with 13 bases between them. This CDR3 has 17 amino acids. The chain's CDR3 is CASSLGARAQNTGELFF. The CDR3 DNA reads TGTGCCAGCAGCTTAGGGGCGCGAGCTCAGAACACCGGGGAGCTGTTTTTT.

Here the CDR3 DNA reads TGTGCCGTAGAAAAAGGGAGGGACACTGAAGCTTTCTTT. Amino acids: CAVEKGRDTEAFF. This chain connects TRBV30 to TRBJ1-1; D is ambiguous. V was clipped by 8 bases and J by 3 bases, with 16 bases between them. The length of the CDR3 is 13 residues. In germline, CDR1 is GTSNPN, CDR2 SVGIG (reference sequence).